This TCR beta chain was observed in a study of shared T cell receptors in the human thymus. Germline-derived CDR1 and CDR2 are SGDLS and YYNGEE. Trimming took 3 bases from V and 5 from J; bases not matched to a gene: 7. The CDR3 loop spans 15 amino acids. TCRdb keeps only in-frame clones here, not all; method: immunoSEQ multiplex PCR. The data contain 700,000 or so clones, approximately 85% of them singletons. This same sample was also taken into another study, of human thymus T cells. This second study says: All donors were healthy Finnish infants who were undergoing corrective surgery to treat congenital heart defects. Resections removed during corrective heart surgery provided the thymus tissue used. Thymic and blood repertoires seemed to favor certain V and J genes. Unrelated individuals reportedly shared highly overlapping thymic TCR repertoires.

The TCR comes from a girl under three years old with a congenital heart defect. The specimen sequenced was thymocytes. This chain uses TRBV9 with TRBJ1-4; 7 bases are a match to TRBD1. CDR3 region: CASSEGTAPNEKLFF. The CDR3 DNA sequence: TGTGCCAGCAGCGAGGGGACAGCCCCAAATGAAAAACTGTTTTTT.